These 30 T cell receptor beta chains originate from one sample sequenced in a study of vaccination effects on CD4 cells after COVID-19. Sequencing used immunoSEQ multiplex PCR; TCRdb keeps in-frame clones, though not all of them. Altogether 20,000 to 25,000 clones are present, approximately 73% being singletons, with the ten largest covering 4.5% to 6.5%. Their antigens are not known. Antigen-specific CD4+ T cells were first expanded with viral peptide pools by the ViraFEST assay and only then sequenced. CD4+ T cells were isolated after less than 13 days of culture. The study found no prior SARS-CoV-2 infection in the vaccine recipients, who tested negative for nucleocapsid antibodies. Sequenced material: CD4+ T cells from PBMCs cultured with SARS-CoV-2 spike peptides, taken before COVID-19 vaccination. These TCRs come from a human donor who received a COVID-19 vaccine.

CDR3 sequence: CASSLGQGETYEQYF. The CDR3 DNA reads TGTGCCAGCAGCTTAGGACAGGGGGAGACCTACGAGCAGTACTTC. The V call is TRBV11-2, the J call TRBJ2-7, with 9 positions matching TRBD1. CDR1 and CDR2 (germline): SGHAT, FQNNGV. J was trimmed by 2 bases and V by 1 base; bases with no gene match: 3. The CDR3 loop spans 15 amino acids.

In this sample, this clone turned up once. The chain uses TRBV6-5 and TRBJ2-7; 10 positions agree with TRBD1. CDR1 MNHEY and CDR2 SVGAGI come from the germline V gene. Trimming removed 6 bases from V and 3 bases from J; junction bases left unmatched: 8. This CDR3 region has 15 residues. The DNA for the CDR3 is TGTGCCAGCAGACTCGACAGGGGGCCTTTCTACGAGCAGTACTTC. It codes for CASRLDRGPFYEQYF.

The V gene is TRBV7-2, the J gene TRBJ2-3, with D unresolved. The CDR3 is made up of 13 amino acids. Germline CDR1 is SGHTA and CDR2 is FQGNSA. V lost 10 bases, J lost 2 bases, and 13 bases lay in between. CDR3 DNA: TGTGCCACCTCGTTCAGGTACACAGATACGCAGTATTTT. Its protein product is CATSFRYTDTQYF.

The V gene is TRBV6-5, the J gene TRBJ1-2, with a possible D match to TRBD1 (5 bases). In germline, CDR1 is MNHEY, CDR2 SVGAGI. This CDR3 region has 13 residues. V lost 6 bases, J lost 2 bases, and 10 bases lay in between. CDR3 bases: TGTGCCAGCAGCGCCACAGGCAACTATGGCTACACCTTC. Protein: CASSATGNYGYTF.

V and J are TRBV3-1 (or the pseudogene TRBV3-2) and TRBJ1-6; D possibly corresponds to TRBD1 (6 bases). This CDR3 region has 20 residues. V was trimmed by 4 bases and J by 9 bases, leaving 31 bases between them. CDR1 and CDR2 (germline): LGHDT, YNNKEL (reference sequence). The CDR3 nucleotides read TGTGCCAGCAGCCGTGGAAAGGGGGGGAAGGGATATTCTAGTTCTTCACCCCTCCACTTT. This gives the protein CASSRGKGGKGYSSSSPLHF.

This CDR3 reads CASSQMTYMNTEAFF. Here the CDR3 DNA reads TGTGCCAGCAGCCAAATGACATACATGAACACTGAAGCTTTCTTT. The chain carries TRBV7-8 and TRBJ1-1; no definite D call. V lost 5 bases and J lost 0, with 13 bases in between. CDR3 length: 15 residues. The germline CDR1 and CDR2 sequences are SGHVS and FQNEAQ.

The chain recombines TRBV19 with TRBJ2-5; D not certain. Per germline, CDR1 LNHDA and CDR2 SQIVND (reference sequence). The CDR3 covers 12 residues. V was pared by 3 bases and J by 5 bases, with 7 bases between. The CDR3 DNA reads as TGTGCCAGTAGTATTAATCAGGAGACCCAGTACTTC. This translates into CASSINQETQYF.

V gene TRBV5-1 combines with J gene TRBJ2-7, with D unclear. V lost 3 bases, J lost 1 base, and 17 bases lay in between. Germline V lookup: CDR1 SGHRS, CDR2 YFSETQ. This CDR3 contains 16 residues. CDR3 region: CASSSTRQYPSYEQYF. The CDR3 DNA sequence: TGCGCCAGCAGCTCCACCAGGCAGTACCCTTCCTACGAGCAGTACTTC.

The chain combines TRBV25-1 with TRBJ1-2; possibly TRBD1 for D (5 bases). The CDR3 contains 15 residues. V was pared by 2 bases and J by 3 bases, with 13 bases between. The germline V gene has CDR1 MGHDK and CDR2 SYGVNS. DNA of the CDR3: TGTGCCAGCAGTGAACCCGCCGGGACCGACTATGGCTACACCTTC. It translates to CASSEPAGTDYGYTF.

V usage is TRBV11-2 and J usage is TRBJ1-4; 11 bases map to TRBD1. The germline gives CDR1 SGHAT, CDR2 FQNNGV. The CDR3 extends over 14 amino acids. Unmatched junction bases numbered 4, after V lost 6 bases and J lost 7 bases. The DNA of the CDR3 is TGTGCCAGCAGAGGGACAGGGGGTTTTGAAAAACTGTTTTTT. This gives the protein CASRGTGGFEKLFF. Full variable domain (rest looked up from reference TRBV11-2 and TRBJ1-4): EAGVAQSPRYKIIEKRQSVAFWCNPISGHATLYWYQQILGQGPKLLIQFQNNGVVDDSQLPKDRFSAERLKGVDSTLKIQPAKLEDSAVYLCASRGTGGFEKLFFGSGTQLSVL.

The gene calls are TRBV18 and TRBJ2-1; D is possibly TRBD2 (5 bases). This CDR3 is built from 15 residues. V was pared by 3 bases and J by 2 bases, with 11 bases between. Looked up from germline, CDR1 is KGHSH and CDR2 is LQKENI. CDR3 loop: CASSPRVGAYNEQFF. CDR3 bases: TGTGCCAGCTCACCGAGGGTTGGGGCCTACAATGAGCAGTTCTTC.

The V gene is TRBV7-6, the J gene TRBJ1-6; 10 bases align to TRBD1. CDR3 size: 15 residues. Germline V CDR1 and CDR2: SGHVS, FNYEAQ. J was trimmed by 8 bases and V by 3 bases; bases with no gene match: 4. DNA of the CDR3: TGTGCCAGCAGCTTGACGGGACAGGGGTATTCACCCCTCCACTTT. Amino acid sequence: CASSLTGQGYSPLHF.

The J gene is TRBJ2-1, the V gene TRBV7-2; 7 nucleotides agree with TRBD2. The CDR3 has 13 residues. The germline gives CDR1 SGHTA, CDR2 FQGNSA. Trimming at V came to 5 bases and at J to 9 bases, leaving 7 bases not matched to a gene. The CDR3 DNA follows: TGTGCCAGCAGCCCAGGACCTAGCGGTGAGCAGTTCTTC. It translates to CASSPGPSGEQFF.

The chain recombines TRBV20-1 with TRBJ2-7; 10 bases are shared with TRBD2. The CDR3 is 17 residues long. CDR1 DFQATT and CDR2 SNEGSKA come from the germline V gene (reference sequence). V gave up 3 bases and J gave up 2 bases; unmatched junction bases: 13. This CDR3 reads CSASFSGGAGVTYEQYF. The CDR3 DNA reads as TGCAGTGCTAGTTTCAGCGGGGGGGCCGGAGTAACCTACGAGCAGTACTTC.

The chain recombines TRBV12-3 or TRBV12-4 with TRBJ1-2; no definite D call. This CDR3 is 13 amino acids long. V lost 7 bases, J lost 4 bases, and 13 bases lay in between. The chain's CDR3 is CASTPDGSYGYTF. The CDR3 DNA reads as TGTGCCAGCACCCCGGACGGGAGCTATGGCTACACCTTC.

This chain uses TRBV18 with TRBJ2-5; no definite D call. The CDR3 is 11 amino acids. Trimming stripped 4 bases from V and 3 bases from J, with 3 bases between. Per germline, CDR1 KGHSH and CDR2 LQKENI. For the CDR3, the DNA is TGTGCCAGCTCACTAAAAGAGACCCAGTACTTC. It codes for CASSLKETQYF.

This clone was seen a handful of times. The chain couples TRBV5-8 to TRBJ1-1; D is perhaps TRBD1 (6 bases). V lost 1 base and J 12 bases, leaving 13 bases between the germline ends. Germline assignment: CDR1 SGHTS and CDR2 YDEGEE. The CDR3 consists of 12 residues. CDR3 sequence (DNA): TGTGCCAGCAGCTTGTTAGGGACAAGAACTTTCTTT. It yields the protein CASSLLGTRTFF. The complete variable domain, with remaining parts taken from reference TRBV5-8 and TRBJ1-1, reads EAGVTQSPTHLIKTRGQQATLRCSPISGHTSVYWYQQALGLGLQFLLWYDEGEERNRGNFPPRFSGRQFPNYSSELNVNALELEDSALYLCASSLLGTRTFFGQGTRLTVV.

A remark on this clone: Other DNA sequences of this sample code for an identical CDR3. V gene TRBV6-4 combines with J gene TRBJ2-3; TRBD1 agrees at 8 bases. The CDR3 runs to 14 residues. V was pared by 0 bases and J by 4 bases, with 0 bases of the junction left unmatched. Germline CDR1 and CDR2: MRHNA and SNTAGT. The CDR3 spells CASSDSQGADTQYF. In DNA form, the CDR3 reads TGTGCCAGCAGTGACTCACAGGGGGCAGATACGCAGTATTTT.

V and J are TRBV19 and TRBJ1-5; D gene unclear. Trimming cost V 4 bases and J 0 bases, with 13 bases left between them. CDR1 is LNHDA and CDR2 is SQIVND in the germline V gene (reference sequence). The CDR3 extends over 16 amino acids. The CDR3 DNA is TGTGCCAGTAGTAGGTCTCAGTACTCTAGCAATCAGCCCCAGCATTTT. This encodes CASSRSQYSSNQPQHF.

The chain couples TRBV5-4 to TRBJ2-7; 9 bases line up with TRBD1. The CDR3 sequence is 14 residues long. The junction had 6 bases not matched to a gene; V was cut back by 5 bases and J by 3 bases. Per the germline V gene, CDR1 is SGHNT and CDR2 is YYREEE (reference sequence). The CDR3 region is CASSVQGADYEQYF. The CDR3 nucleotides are TGTGCCAGCAGTGTACAGGGGGCGGACTACGAGCAGTACTTC.

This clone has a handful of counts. The CDR3 protein is CASSLAGGREQYF. Written as DNA, the CDR3 is TGTGCCAGCAGCTTGGCGGGAGGGAGGGAGCAGTACTTC. The rearrangement joins TRBV5-4 to TRBJ2-7, with TRBD2 identical over 8 bases. The V segment lost 0 bases and the J segment 7 bases; nucleotides outside the gene matches: 3. Germline CDR1 reads SGHNT; CDR2 reads YYREEE (reference sequence). The length of the CDR3 is 13 residues.

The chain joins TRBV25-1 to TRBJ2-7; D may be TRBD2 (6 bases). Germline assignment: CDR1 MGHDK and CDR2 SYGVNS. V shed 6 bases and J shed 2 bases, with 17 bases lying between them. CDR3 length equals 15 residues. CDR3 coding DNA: TGTGCCAGCAGCCGACCCGGGGGTTCAGCCTACGAGCAGTACTTC. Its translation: CASSRPGGSAYEQYF.

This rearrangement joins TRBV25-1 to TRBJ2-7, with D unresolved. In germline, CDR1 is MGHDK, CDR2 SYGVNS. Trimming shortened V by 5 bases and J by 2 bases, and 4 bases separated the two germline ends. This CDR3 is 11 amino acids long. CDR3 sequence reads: CASSLAYEQYF. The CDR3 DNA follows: TGTGCCAGCAGTCTGGCCTACGAGCAGTACTTC.

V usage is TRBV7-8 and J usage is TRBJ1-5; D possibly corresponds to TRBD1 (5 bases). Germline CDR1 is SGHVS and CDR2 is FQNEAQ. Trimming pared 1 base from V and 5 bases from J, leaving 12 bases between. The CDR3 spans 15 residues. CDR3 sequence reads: CASSLVGAIDQPQHF. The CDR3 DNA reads TGTGCCAGCAGCTTAGTAGGGGCAATCGATCAGCCCCAGCATTTT.

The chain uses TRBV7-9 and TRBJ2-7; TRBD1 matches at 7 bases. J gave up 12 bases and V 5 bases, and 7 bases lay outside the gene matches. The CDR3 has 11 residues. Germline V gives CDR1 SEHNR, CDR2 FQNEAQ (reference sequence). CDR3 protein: CASSRDRALYF. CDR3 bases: TGTGCCAGCAGCCGTGACAGGGCTCTGTACTTC.

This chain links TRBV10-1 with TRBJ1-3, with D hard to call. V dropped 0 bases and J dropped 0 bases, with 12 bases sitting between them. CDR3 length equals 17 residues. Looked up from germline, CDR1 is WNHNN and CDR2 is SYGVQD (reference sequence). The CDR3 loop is CASSESQDGSSGNTIYF. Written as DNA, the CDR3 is TGCGCCAGCAGTGAGTCCCAGGACGGATCCTCTGGAAACACCATATATTTT.

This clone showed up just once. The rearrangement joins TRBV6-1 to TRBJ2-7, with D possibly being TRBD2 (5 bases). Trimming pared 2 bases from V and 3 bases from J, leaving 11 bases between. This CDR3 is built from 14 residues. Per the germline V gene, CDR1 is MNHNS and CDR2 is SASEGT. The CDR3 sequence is CASSEIVGSYEQYF. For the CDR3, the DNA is TGTGCCAGCAGTGAAATAGTGGGGAGCTACGAGCAGTACTTC.

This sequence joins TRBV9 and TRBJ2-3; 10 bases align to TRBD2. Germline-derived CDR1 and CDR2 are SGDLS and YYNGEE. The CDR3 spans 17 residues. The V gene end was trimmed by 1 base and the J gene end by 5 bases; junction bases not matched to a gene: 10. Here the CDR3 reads CASSVSRSGGALDTQYF. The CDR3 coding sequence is TGTGCCAGCAGCGTAAGTCGCAGCGGGGGGGCGTTAGATACGCAGTATTTT.

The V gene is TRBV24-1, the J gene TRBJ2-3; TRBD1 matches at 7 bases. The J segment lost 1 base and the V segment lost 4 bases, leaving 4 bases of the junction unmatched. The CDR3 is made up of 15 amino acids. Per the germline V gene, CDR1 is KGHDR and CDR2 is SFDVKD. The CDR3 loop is CATSDQGQGTDTQYF. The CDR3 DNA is TGTGCCACCAGTGACCAAGGACAGGGCACAGATACGCAGTATTTT.

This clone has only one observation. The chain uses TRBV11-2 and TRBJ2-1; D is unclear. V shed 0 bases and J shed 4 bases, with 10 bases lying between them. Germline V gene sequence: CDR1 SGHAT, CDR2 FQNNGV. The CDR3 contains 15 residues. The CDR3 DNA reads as TGTGCCAGCAGCTTAGAGTCCGAGTGGTACAATGAGCAGTTCTTC. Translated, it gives CASSLESEWYNEQFF.